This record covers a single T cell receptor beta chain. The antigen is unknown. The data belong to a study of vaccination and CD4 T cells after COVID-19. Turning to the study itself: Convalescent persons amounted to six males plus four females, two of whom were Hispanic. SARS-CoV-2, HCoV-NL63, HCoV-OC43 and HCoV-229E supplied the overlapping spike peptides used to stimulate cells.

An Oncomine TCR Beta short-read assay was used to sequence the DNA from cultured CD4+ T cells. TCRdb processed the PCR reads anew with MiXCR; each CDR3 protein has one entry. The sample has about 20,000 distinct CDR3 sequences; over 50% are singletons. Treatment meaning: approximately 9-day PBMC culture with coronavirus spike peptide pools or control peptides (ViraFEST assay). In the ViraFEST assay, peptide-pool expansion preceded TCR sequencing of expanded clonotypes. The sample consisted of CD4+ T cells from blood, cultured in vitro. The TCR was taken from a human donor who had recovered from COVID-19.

The CDR3 DNA follows: TGTGCCAGCAGCTTTCAGGGAGGAGAGGAGACCCAGTACTTC. This codes for CASSFQGGEETQYF. This sequence joins TRBV5-4 and TRBJ2-5; TRBD2 might be the D (6 bases). Germline CDR1 is SGHNT and CDR2 is YYREEE (reference sequence). This CDR3 contains 14 residues. V lost 2 bases and J 5 bases, leaving 13 bases between the germline ends.